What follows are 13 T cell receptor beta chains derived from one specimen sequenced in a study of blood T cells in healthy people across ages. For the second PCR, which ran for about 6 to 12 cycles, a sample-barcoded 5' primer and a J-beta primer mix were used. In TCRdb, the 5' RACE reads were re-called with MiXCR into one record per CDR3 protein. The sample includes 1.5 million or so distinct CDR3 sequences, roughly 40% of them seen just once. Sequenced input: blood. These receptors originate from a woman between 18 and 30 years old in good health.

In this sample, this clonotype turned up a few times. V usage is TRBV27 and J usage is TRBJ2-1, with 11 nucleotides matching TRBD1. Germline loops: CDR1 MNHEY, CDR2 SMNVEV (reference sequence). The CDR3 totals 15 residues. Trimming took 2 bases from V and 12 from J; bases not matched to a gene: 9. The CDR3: CASSLIRTGGLVQFF. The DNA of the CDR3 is TGTGCCAGCAGTTTAATCAGGACAGGGGGCTTAGTGCAGTTCTTC.

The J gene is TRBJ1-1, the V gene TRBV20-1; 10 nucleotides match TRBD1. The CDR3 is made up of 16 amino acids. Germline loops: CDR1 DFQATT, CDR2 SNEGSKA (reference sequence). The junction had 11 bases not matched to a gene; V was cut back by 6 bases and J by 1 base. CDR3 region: CSAKDRGLLQNTEAFF. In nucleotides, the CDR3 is TGCAGTGCGAAAGACAGGGGGCTCCTACAGAACACTGAAGCTTTCTTT.

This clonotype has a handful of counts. The CDR3 region is CASNPNFGGTNSPLHF. As DNA, the CDR3 is TGTGCCAGCAATCCGAACTTCGGTGGGACTAATTCACCCCTCCACTTT. The chain carries TRBV6-6 and TRBJ1-6, with D tentatively TRBD1 (5 bases). Germline V CDR1 and CDR2: MNHNY, SVGAGI (reference sequence). This CDR3 contains 16 residues. Trimming took off 7 bases at V and 6 bases at J, with 19 bases between the two ends.

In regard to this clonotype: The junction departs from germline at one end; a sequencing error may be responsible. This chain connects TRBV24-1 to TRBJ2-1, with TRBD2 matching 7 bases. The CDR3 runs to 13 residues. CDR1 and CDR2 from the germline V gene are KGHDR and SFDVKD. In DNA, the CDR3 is TGTGCCAACAGTGTTATGGGGGGGAATGAGCAGTTCTTC. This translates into CANSVMGGNEQFF.

CDR3: CASSSGDAWSLYTF. The CDR3 bases are TGCGCCAGCAGCTCCGGGGACGCTTGGAGCCTCTACACCTTC. This chain joins TRBV5-1 and TRBJ1-2, with D tentatively TRBD1 (5 bases). This CDR3 is 14 amino acids long. V lost 3 bases, J lost 10 bases, and 19 bases lay in between. Germline V gives CDR1 SGHRS, CDR2 YFSETQ.

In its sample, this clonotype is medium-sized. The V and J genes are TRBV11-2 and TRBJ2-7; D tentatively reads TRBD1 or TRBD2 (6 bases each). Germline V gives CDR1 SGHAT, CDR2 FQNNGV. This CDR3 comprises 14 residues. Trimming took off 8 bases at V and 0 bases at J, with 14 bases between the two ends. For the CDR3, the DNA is TGTGCCAGCTCAAGGGGGGACACCTCCTACGAGCAGTACTTC. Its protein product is CASSRGDTSYEQYF.

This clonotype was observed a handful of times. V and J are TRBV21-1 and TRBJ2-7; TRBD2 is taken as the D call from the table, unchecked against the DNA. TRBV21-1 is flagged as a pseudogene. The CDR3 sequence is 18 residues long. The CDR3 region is CASSKGEWGREGPQEQYF. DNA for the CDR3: TGTGCCAGCAGCAAAGGAGAGTGGGGGCGGGAGGGCCCTCAAGAGCAGTACTTC.

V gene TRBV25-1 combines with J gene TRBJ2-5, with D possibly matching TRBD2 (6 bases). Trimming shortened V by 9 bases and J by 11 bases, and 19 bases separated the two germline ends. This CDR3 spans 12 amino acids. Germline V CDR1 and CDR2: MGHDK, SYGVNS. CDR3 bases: TGTGCCAGTCGGCCCCCCGGGACTCAGCAGTACTTC. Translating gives CASRPPGTQQYF.

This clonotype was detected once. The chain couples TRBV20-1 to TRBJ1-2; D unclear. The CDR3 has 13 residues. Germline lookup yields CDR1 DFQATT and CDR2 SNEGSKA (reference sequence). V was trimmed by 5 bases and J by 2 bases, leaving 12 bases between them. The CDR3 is CSARHGSNYGYTF. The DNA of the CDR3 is TGCAGTGCTCGACACGGGTCCAACTATGGCTACACCTTC.

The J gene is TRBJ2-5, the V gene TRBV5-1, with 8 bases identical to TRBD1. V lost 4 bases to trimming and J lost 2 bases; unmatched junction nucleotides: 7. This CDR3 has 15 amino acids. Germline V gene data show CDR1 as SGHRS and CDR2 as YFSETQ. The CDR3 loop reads CASSTAGTGQETQYF. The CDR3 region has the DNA TGCGCCAGCAGCACTGCCGGGACAGGACAAGAGACCCAGTACTTC.

In DNA form, the CDR3 reads TGTGCCAGTACTCTCAGACTTGGGACTAGCGGGGAGGAGCAGTTCTTC. Its protein is CASTLRLGTSGEEQFF. This chain links TRBV6-1 with TRBJ2-1, with 13 bases that match TRBD2. The germline V gene has CDR1 MNHNS and CDR2 SASEGT. The CDR3 has 16 residues. The V gene end was trimmed by 9 bases and the J gene end by 10 bases; junction bases not matched to a gene: 15.

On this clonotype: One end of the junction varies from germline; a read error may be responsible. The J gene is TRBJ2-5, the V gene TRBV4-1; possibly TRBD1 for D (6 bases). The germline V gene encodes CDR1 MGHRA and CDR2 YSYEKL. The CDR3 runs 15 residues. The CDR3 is CASNQTGLRQETQYF. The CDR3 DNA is TGCGCCAGCAACCAAACAGGGTTACGGCAAGAGACCCAGTACTTC.

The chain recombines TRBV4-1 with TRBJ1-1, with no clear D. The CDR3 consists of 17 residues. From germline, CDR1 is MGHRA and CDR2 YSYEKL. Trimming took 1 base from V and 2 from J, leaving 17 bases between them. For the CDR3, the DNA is TGCGCCAGCAGCCAAGTAGGGTTAGGACGGTTCAACACTGAAGCTTTCTTT. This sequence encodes CASSQVGLGRFNTEAFF.